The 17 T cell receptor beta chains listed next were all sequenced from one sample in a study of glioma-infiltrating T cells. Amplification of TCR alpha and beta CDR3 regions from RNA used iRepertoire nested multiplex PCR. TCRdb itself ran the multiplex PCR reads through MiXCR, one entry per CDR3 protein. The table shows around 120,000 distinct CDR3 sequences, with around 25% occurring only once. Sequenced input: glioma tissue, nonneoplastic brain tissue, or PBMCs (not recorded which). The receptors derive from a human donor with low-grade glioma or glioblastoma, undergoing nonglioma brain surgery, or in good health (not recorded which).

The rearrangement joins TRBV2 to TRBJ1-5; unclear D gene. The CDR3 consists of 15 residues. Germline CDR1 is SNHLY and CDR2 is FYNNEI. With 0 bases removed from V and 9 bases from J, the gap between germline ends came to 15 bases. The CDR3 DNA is TGTGCCAGCAGTGAAGCGACTCCGACAAACGGGCCCCAGCATTTT. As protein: CASSEATPTNGPQHF.

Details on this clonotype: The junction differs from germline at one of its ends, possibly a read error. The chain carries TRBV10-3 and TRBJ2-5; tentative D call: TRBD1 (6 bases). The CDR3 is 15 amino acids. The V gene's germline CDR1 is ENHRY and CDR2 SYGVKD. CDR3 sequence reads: CAISDRQGIQETQYF. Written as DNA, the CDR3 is TGTGCAATCAGTGATAGGCAGGGGATCCAAGAGACCCAGTACTTC.

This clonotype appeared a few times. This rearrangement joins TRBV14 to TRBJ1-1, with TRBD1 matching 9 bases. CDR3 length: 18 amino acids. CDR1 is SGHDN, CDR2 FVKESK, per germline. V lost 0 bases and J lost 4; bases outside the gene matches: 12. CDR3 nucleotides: TGTGCCAGCAGCCAAGATGAAAGATGGGACAGGGTCGGCACTGAAGCTTTCTTT. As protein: CASSQDERWDRVGTEAFF. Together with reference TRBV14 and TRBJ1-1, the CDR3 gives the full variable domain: EAGVTQFPSHSVIEKGQTVTLRCDPISGHDNLYWYRRVMGKEIKFLLHFVKESKQDESGMPNNRFLAERTGGTYSTLKVQPAELEDSGVYFCASSQDERWDRVGTEAFFGQGTRLTVV.

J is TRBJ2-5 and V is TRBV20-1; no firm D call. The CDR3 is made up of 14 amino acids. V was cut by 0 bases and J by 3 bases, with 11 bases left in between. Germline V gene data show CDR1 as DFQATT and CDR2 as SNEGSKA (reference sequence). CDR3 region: CSARETAGKETQYF. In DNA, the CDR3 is TGCAGTGCTAGAGAGACGGCAGGAAAAGAGACCCAGTACTTC.

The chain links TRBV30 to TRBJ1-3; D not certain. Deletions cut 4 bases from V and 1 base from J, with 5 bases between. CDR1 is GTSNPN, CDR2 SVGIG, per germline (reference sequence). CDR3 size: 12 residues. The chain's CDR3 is CAWIKSGNTIYF. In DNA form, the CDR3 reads TGTGCCTGGATAAAGTCTGGAAACACCATATATTTT. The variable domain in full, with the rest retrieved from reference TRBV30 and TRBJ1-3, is SQTIHQWPATLVQPVGSPLSLECTVEGTSNPNLYWYRQAAGRGLQLLFYSVGIGQISSEVPQNLSASRPQDRQFILSSKKLLLSDSGFYLCAWIKSGNTIYFGEGSWLTVV.

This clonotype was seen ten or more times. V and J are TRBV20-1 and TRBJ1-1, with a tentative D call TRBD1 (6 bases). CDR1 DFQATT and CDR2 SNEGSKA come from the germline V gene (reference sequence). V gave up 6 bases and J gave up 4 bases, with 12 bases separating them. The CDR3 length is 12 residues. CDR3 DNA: TGCAGTGCCTTACAGGGAGGCACTGAAGCTTTCTTT. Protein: CSALQGGTEAFF.

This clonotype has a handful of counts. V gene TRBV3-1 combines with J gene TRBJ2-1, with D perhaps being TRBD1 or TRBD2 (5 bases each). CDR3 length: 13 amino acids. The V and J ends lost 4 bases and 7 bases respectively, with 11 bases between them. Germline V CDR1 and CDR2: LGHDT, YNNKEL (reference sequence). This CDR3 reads CASSLRDGNEQFF. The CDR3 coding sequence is TGTGCCAGCAGCCTCAGGGACGGTAATGAGCAGTTCTTC.

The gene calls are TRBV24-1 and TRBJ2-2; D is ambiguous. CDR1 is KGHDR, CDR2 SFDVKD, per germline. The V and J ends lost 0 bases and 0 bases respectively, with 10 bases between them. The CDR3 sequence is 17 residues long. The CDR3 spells CATSDLKRASNTGELFF. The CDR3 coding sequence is TGTGCCACCAGTGATTTGAAAAGGGCTTCGAACACCGGGGAGCTGTTTTTT.

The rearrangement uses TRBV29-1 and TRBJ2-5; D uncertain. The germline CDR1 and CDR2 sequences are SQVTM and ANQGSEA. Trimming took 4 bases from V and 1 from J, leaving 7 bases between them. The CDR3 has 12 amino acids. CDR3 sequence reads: CSVVRLQETQYF. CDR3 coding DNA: TGCAGCGTTGTCCGGCTCCAAGAGACCCAGTACTTC. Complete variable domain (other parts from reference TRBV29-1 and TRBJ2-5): SAVISQKPSRDICQRGTSLTIQCQVDSQVTMMFWYRQQPGQSLTLIATANQGSEATYESGFVIDKFPISRPNLTFSTLTVSNMSPEDSSIYLCSVVRLQETQYFGPGTRLLVL.

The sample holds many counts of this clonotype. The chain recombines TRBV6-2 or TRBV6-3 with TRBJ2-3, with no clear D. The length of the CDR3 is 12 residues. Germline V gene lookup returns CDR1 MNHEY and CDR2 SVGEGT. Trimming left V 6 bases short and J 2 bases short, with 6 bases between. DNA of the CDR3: TGTGCCAGCAGGCCAAACACAGATACGCAGTATTTT. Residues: CASRPNTDTQYF.

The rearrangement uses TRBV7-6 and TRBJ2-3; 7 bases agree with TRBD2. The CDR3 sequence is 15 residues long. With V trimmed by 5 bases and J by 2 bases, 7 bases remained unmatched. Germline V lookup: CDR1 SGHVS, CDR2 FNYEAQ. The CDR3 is CASSRLSGNTDTQYF. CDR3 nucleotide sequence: TGTGCCAGCAGCCGCCTGAGCGGGAACACAGATACGCAGTATTTT.

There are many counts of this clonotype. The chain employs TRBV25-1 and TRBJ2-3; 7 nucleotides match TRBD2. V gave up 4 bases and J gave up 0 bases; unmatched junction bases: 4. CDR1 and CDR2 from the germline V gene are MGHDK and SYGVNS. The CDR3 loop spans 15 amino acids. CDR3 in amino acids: CASSGGLPSTDTQYF. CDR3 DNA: TGTGCCAGCAGTGGGGGACTACCTAGCACAGATACGCAGTATTTT.

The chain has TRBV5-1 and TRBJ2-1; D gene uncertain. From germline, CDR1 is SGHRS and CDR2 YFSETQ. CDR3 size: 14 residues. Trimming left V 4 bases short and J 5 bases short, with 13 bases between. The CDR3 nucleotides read TGCGCCAGCAGCCCGGTCTTGAATAACAATGAGCAGTTCTTC. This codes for CASSPVLNNNEQFF.

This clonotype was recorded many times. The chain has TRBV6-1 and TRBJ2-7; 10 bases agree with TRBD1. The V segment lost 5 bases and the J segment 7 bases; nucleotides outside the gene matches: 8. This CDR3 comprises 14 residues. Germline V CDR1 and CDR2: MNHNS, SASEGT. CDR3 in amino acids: CASSPGQGRGEQYV. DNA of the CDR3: TGTGCCAGCAGTCCGGGACAGGGGCGAGGGGAGCAGTACGTC.

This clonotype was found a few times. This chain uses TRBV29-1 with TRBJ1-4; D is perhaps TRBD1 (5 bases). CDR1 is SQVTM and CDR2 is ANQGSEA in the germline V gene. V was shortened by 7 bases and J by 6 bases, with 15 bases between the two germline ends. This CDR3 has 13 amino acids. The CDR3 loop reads CSARGGRDEKLFF. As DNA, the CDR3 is TGCAGCGCACGGGGGGGAAGGGATGAAAAACTGTTTTTT.

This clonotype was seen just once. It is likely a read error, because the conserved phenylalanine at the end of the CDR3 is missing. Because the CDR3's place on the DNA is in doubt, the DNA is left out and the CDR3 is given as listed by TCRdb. The CDR3 sequence: CATAEGGSETFL. This chain joins TRBV24-1 and TRBJ1-1; the D call TRBD1 from the table was never checked on the DNA. Looked up from germline, CDR1 is KGHDR and CDR2 is SFDVKD. The CDR3 extends over 12 residues, inclusive of both ends.

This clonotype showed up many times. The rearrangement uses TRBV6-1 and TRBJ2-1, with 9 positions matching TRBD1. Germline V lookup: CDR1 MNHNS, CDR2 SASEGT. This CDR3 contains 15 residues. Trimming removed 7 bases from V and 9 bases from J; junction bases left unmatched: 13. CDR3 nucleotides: TGTGCCAGCAACCCCGAAACCGGGACAGGGACTGAGCAGTTCTTC. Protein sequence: CASNPETGTGTEQFF.